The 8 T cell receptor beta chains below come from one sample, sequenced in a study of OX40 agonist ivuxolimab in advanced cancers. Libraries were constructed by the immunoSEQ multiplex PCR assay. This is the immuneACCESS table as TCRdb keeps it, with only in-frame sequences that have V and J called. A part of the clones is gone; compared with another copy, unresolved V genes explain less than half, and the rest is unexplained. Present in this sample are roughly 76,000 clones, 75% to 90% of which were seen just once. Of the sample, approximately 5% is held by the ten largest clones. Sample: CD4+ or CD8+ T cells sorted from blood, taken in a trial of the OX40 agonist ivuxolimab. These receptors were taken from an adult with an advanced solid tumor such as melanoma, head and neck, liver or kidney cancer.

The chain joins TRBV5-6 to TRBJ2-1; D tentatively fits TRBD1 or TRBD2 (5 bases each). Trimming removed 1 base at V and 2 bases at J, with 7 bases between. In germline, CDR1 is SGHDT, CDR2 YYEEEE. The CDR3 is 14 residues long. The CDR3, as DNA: TGTGCCAGCAGCTTGCGGGACCCCTACAATGAGCAGTTCTTC. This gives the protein CASSLRDPYNEQFF.

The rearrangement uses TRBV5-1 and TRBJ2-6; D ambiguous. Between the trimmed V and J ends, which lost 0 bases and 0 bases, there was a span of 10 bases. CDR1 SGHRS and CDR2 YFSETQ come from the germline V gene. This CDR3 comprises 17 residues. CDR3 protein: CASSLAGTRSGANVLTF. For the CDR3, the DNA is TGCGCCAGCAGCTTGGCCGGAACGCGCTCTGGGGCCAACGTCCTGACTTTC.

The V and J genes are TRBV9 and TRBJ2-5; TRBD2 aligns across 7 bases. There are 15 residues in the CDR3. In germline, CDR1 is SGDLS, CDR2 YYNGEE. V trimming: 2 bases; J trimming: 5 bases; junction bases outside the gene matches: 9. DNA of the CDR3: TGTGCCAGCAGCGTGGCTAGCGGTTCGGGGGAGACCCAGTACTTC. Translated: CASSVASGSGETQYF. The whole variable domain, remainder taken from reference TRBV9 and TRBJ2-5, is DSGVTQTPKHLITATGQRVTLRCSPRSGDLSVYWYQQSLDQGLQFLIQYYNGEERAKGNILERFSAQQFPDLHSELNLSSLELGDSALYFCASSVASGSGETQYFGPGTRLLVL.

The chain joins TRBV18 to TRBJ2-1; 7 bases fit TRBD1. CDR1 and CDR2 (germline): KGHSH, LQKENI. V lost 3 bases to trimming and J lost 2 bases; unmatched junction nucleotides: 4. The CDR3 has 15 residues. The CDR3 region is CASSPSRGTYNEQFF. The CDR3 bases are TGTGCCAGCTCACCGAGCAGGGGGACCTACAATGAGCAGTTCTTC.

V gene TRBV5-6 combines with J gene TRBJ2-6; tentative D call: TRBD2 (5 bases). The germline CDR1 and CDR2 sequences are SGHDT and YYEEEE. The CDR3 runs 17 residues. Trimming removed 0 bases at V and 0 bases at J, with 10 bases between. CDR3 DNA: TGTGCCAGCAGCTTGGTTGCGGAGGTCTCTGGGGCCAACGTCCTGACTTTC. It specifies CASSLVAEVSGANVLTF.

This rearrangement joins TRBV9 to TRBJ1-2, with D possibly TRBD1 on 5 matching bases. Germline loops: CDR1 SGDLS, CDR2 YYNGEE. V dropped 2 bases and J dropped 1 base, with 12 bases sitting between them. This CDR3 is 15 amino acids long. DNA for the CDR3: TGTGCCAGCAGCGTGCGGGGCGTTGATAACTATGGCTACACCTTC. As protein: CASSVRGVDNYGYTF.

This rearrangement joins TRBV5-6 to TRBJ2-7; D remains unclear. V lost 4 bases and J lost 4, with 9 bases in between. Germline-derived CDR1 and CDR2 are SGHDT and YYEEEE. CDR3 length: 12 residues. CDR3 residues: CASSNTVYEQYF. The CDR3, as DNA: TGTGCCAGCAGCAACACAGTGTACGAGCAGTACTTC.

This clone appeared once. CDR3 protein: CASSSTGDDEQYF. For the CDR3, the DNA is TGTGCCAGCAGCTCCACAGGGGATGACGAGCAGTACTTC. The chain employs TRBV5-4 and TRBJ2-7, with TRBD1 matching 7 bases. The germline V gene has CDR1 SGHNT and CDR2 YYREEE (reference sequence). The CDR3 is made up of 13 amino acids. Trimming at V came to 3 bases and at J to 5 bases, leaving 5 bases not matched to a gene.